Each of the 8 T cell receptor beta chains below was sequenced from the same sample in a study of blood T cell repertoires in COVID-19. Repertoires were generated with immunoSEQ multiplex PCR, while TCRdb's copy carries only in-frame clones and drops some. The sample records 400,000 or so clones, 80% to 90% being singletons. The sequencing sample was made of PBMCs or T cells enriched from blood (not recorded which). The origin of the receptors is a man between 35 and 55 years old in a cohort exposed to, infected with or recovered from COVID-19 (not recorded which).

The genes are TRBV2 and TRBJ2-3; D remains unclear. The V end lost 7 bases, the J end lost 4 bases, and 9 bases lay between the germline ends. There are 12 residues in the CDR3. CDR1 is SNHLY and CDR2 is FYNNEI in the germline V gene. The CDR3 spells CASKVVSDTQYF. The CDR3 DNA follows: TGTGCCAGCAAAGTAGTGTCAGATACGCAGTATTTT.

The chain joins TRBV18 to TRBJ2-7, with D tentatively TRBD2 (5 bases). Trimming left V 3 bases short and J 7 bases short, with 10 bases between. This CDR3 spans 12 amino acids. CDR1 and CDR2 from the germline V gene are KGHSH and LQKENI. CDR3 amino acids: CASSPQTGEQYF. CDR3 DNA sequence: TGTGCCAGCTCACCCCAAACGGGGGAGCAGTACTTC.

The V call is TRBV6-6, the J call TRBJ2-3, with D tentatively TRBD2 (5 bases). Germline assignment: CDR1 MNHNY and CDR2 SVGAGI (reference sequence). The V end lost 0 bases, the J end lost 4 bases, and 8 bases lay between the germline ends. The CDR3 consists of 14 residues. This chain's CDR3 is CASSYSFGADTQYF. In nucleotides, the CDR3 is TGTGCCAGCAGTTACTCGTTCGGGGCAGATACGCAGTATTTT.

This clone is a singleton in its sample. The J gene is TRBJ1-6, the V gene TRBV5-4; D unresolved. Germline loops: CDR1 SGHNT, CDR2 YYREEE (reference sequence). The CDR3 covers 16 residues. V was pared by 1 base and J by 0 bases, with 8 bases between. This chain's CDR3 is CASSLFESSYNSPLHF. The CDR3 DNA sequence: TGTGCCAGCAGCTTGTTCGAGAGCTCCTATAATTCACCCCTCCACTTT.

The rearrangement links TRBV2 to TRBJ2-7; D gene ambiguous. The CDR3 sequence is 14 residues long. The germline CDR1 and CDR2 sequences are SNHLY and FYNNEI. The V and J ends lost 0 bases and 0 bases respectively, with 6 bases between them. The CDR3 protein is CASSEALGSYEQYF. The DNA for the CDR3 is TGTGCCAGCAGTGAAGCGCTCGGCTCCTACGAGCAGTACTTC.

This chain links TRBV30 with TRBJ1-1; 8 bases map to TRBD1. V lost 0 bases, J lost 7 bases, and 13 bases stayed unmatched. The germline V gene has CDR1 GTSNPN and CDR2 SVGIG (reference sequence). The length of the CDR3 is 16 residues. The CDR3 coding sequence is TGTGCCTGGAGTGTACGAAGGGCAGGGGGCCGGAGTGAAGCTTTCTTT. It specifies CAWSVRRAGGRSEAFF.

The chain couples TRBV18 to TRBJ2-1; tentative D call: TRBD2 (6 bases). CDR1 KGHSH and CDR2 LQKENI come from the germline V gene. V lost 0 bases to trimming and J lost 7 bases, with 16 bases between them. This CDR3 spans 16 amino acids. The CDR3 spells CASSPPRRELRNEQFF. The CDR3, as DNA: TGTGCCAGCTCACCACCGCGTCGGGAGCTTAGGAATGAGCAGTTCTTC.

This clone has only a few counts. The CDR3 is CASSFKTSGRAQPLYQETQYF. CDR3 in DNA: TGTGCCAGCAGCTTTAAAACTAGCGGGAGGGCTCAACCACTTTACCAAGAGACCCAGTACTTC. The chain links TRBV7-3 to TRBJ2-5; TRBD2 agrees at 13 bases. The CDR3 is 21 residues long. The V gene end was trimmed by 3 bases and the J gene end by 0 bases; junction bases not matched to a gene: 16. From germline, CDR1 is SGHTA and CDR2 FQGTGA.